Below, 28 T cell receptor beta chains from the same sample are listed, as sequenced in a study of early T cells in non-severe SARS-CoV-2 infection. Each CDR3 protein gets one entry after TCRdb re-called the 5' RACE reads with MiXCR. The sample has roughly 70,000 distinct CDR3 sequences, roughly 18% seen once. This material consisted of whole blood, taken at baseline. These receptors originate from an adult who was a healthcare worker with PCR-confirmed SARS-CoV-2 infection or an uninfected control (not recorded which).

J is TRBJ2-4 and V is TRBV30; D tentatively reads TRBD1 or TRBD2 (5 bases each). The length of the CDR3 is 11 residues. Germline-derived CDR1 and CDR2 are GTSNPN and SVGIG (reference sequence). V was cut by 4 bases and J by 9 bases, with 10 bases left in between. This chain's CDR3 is CAWNNGAIQYF. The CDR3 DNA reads TGTGCCTGGAACAACGGGGCCATTCAGTACTTC. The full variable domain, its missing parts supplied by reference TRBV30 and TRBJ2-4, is SQTIHQWPATLVQPVGSPLSLECTVEGTSNPNLYWYRQAAGRGLQLLFYSVGIGQISSEVPQNLSASRPQDRQFILSSKKLLLSDSGFYLCAWNNGAIQYFGAGTRLSVL.

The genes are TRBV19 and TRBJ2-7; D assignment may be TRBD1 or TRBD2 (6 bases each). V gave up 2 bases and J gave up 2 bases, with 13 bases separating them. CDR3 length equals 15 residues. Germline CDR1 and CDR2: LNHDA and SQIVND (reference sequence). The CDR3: CASSILGGRAYEQYF. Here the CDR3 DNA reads TGTGCCAGTAGTATATTGGGGGGCAGGGCCTACGAGCAGTACTTC.

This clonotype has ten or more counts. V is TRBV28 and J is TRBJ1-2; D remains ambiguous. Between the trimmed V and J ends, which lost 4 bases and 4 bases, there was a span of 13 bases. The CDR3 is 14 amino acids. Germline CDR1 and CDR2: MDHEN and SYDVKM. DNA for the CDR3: TGTGCCAGCAGTTCACAGAGTCCCTTCTATGGCTACACCTTC. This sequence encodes CASSSQSPFYGYTF.

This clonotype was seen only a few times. Here the CDR3 reads CAWDTGNNSPLHF. The DNA of the CDR3 is TGTGCCTGGGATACAGGGAATAATTCACCCCTCCACTTT. The gene calls are TRBV30 and TRBJ1-6, with D perhaps matching TRBD1 (6 bases). The CDR3 has 13 amino acids. V dropped 5 bases and J dropped 5 bases, with 10 bases sitting between them. Germline CDR1 and CDR2: GTSNPN and SVGIG (reference sequence).

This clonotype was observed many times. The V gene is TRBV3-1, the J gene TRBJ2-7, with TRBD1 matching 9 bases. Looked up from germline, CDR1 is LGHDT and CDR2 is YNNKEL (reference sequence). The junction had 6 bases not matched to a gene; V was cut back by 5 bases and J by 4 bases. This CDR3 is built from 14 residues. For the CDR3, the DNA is TGTGCCAGCAGCGGACAGGGGCCCTTTTACGAGCAGTACTTC. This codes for CASSGQGPFYEQYF.

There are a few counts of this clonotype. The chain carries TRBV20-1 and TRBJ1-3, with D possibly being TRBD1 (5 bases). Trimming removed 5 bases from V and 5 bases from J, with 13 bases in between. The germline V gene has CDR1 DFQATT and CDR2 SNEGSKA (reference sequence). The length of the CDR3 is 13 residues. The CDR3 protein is CSAGRDARNTIYF. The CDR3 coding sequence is TGCAGTGCTGGCCGGGACGCCAGAAACACCATATATTTT.

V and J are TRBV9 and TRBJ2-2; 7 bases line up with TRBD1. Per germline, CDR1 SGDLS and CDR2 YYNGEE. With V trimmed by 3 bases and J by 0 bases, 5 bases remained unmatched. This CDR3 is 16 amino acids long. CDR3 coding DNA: TGTGCCAGCAGCGCTAAAGGGGGCGCGAACACCGGGGAGCTGTTTTTT. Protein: CASSAKGGANTGELFF. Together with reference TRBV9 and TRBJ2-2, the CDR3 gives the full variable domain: DSGVTQTPKHLITATGQRVTLRCSPRSGDLSVYWYQQSLDQGLQFLIQYYNGEERAKGNILERFSAQQFPDLHSELNLSSLELGDSALYFCASSAKGGANTGELFFGEGSRLTVL.

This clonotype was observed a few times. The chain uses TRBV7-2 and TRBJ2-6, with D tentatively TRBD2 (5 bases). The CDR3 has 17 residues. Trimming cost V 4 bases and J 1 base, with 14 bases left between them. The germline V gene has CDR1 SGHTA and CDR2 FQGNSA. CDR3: CASSSPGRESGANVLTF. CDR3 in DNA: TGTGCCAGCAGCTCCCCTGGTAGGGAGTCTGGGGCCAACGTCCTGACTTTC.

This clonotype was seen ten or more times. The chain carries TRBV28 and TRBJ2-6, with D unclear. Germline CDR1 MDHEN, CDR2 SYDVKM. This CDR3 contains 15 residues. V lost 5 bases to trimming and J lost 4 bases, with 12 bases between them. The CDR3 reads CASSNPRRGANVLTF. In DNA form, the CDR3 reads TGTGCCAGCAGTAACCCCCGCCGGGGGGCCAACGTCCTGACTTTC. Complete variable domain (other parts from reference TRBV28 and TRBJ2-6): DVKVTQSSRYLVKRTGEKVFLECVQDMDHENMFWYRQDPGLGLRLIYFSYDVKMKEKGDIPEGYSVSREKKERFSLILESASTNQTSMYLCASSNPRRGANVLTFGAGSRLTVL.

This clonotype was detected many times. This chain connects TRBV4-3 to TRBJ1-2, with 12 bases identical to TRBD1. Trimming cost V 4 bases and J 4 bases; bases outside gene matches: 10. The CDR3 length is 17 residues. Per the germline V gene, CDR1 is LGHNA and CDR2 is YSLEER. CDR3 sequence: CASSRAGTGGAAYGYTF. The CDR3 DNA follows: TGCGCCAGCAGCCGCGCCGGGACAGGGGGCGCGGCCTATGGCTACACCTTC.

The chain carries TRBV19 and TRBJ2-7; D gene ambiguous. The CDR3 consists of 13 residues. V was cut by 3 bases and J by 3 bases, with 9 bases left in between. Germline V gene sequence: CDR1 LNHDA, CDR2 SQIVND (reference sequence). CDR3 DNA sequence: TGTGCCAGTAGTATGGGCAGAGGCTACGAGCAGTACTTC. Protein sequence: CASSMGRGYEQYF.

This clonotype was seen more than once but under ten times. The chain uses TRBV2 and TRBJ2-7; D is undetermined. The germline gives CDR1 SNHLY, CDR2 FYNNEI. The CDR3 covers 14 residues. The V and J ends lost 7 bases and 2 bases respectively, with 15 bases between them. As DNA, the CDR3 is TGTGCCAGCAATGACTTGGGTTGGACCTACGAGCAGTACTTC. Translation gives CASNDLGWTYEQYF.

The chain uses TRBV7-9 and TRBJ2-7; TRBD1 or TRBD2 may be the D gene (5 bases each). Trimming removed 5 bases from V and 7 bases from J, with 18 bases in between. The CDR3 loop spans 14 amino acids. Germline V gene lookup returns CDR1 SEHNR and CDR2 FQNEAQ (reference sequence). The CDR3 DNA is TGTGCCAGCAGCCCGCGTGGGACCCGGAGGGAGCAGTACTTC. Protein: CASSPRGTRREQYF. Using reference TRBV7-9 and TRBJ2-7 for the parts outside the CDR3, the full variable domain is DTGVSQNPRHKITKRGQNVTFRCDPISEHNRLYWYRQTLGQGPEFLTYFQNEAQLEKSRLLSDRFSAERPKGSFSTLEIQRTEQGDSAMYLCASSPRGTRREQYFGPGTRLTVT.

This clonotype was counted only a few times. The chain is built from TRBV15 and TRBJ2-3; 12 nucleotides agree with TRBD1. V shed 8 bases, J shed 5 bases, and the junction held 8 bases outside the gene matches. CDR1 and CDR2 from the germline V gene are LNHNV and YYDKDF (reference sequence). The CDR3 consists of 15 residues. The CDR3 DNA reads TGTGCCACCCGCTACGGGACAGGGGGCATAGATACGCAGTATTTT. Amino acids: CATRYGTGGIDTQYF.

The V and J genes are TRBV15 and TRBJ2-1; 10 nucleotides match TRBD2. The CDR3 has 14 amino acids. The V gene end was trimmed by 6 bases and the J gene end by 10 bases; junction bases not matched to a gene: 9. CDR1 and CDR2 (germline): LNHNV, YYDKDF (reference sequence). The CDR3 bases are TGTGCCACCAGGTCGAGCGGGGGGGATGGGGAGCAGTTCTTC. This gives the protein CATRSSGGDGEQFF.

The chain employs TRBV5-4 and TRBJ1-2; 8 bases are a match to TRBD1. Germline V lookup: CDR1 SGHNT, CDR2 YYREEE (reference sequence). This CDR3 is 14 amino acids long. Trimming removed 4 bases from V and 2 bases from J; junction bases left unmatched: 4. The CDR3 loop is CASSLGQANYGYTF. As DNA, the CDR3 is TGTGCCAGCAGCCTGGGACAGGCAAACTATGGCTACACCTTC.

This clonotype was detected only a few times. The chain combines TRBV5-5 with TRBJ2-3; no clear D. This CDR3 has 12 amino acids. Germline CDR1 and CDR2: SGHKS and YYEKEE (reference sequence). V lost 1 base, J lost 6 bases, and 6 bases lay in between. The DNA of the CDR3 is TGTGCCAGCAGCTTGACCTGGGATACGCAGTATTTT. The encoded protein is CASSLTWDTQYF. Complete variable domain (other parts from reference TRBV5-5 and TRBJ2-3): DAGVTQSPTHLIKTRGQQVTLRCSPISGHKSVSWYQQVLGQGPQFIFQYYEKEERGRGNFPDRFSARQFPNYSSELNVNALLLGDSALYLCASSLTWDTQYFGPGTRLTVL.

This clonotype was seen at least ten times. Here the CDR3 DNA reads TGTGCCAGCAGCCCGATCGGACTAGCGGGAGGGGATGAGCAGTTCTTC. Translating gives CASSPIGLAGGDEQFF. The chain joins TRBV12-3 or TRBV12-4 to TRBJ2-1; 15 bases are a match to TRBD2. The V segment lost 6 bases and the J segment 8 bases; nucleotides outside the gene matches: 8. The CDR3 is 16 residues long.

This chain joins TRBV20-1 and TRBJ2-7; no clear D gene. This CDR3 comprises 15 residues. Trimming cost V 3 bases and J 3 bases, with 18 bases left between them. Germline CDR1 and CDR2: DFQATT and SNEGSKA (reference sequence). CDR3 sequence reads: CSARGIGPQLYEQYF. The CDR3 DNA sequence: TGCAGTGCTAGGGGGATCGGCCCCCAACTCTACGAGCAGTACTTC.

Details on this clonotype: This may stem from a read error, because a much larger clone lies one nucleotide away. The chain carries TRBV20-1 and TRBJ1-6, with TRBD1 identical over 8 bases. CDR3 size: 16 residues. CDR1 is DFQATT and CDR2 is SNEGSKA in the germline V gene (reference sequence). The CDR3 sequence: CSAGQVISSYNSPPHF. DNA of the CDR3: TGCAGTGCGGGACAGGTGATAAGCTCCTATAATTCACCCCCCCACTTT.

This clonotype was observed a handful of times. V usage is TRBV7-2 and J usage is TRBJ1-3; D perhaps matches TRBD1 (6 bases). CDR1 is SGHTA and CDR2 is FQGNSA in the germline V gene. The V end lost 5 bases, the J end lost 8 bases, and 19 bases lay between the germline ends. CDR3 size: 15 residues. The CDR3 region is CASSRYRAPGDTIYF. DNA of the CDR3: TGTGCCAGCAGCCGATACAGGGCTCCGGGGGACACCATATATTTT.

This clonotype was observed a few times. The CDR3 DNA reads as TGTGCCAGCACCCTGACTAGCGGGGGGAACAATGAGCAGTTCTTC. Protein: CASTLTSGGNNEQFF. The chain is built from TRBV6-2 or TRBV6-3 and TRBJ2-1; 13 bases line up with TRBD2. V lost 7 bases and J lost 5; bases outside the gene matches: 5. The CDR3 has 15 amino acids. Germline loops: CDR1 MNHEY, CDR2 SVGEGT.

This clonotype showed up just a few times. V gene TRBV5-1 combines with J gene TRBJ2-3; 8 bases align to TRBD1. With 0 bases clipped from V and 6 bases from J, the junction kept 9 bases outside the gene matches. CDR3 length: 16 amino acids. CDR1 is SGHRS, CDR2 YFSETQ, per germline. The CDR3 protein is CASSLGTGGSLDTQYF. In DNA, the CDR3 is TGCGCCAGCAGCTTGGGAACAGGGGGATCGTTGGATACGCAGTATTTT. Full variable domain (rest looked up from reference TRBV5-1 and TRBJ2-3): KAGVTQTPRYLIKTRGQQVTLSCSPISGHRSVSWYQQTPGQGLQFLFEYFSETQRNKGNFPGRFSGRQFSNSRSEMNVSTLELGDSALYLCASSLGTGGSLDTQYFGPGTRLTVL.

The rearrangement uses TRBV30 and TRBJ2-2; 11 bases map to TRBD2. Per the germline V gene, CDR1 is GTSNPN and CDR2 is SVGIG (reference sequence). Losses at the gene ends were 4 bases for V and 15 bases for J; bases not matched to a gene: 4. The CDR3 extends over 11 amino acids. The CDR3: CAWMVGLAVFF. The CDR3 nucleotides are TGTGCCTGGATGGTGGGACTAGCGGTGTTTTTT.

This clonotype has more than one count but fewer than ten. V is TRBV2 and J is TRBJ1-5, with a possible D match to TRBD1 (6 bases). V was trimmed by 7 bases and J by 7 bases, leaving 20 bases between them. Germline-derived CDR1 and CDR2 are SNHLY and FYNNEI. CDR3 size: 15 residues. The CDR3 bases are TGTGCCAGCACTCTCGGGGGCAGGGAAGGCCAGCCCCAGCATTTT. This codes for CASTLGGREGQPQHF.

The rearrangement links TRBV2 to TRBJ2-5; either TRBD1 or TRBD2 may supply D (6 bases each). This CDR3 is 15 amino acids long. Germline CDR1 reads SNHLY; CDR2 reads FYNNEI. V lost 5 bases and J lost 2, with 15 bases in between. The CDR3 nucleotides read TGTGCCAGCAGTCAAACTAGGGGGGAGCAAGAGACCCAGTACTTC. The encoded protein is CASSQTRGEQETQYF. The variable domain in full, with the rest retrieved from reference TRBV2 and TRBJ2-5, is EPEVTQTPSHQVTQMGQEVILRCVPISNHLYFYWYRQILGQKVEFLVSFYNNEISEKSEIFDDQFSVERPDGSNFTLKIRSTKLEDSAMYFCASSQTRGEQETQYFGPGTRLLVL.

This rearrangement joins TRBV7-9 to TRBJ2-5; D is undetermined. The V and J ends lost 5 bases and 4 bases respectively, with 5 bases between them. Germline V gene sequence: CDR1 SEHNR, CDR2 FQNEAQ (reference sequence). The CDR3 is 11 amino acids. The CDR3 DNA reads TGTGCCAGCAGCAAATTAGAGACCCAGTACTTC. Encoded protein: CASSKLETQYF.

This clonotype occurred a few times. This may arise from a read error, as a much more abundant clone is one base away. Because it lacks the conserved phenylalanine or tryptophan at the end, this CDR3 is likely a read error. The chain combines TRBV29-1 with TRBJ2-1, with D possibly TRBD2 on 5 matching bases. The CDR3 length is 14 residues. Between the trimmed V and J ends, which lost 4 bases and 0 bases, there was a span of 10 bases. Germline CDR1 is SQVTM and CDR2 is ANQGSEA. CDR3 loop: CSVVGSDSYNEQFY. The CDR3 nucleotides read TGCAGCGTTGTGGGGAGTGACTCCTACAATGAGCAGTTCTAC.